Here is one T cell receptor (beta chain) with its context. Its antigen is unknown. This CDR3 is missing its conserved last phenylalanine or tryptophan, likely due to a read error. A modified ARM-PCR protocol with three rounds of nested PCR amplified TCRbeta. TCRdb itself ran the multiplex PCR reads through MiXCR, one entry per CDR3 protein. The sample has 100,000 or so distinct CDR3 sequences, roughly 78% seen once. This entry comes from a study of tumor and adjacent non-tumor tissue in lung cancer. Study-level background: Approximately 4 million productive TCRbeta reads were obtained per sample on average.

No cell sorting was done before RNA was extracted from the tissue. Distant lung tissue was collected more than 3 cm away from the tumor edge. The V gene's germline CDR1 is MDHEN and CDR2 SYDVKM. The V segment lost 5 bases and the J segment 7 bases; nucleotides outside the gene matches: 8. CDR3 size: 15 residues. General study findings and limits: Shorter survival was associated with higher TCR diversity in tumors.

This clonotype was obtained from a man between 60 and 75 years old with small cell lung cancer. The chain joins TRBV28 to TRBJ2-1, with 10 bases matching TRBD1. Sequencing was performed on distant non-tumor lung tissue. CDR3 nucleotide sequence: TGTGCCAGCAGTCCAGGGACAGGGGTTGAAAATGAGCAGTTCTTA. The encoded protein is CASSPGTGVENEQFL.